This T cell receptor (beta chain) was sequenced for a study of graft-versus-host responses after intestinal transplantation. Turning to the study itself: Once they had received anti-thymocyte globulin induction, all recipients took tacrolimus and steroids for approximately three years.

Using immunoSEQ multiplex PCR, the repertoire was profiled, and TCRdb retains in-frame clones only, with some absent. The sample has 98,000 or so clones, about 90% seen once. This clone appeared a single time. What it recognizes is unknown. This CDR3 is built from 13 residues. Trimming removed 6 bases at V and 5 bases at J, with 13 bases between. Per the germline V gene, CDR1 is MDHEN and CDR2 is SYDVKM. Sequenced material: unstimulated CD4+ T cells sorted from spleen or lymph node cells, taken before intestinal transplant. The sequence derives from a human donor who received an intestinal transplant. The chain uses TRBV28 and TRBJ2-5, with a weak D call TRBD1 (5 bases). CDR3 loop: CASRTDTRETQYF. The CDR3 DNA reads TGTGCCAGCAGGACAGACACGAGGGAGACCCAGTACTTC.